Listed below are T cell receptor beta chains from one sample, sequenced in a study of blood T cells in healthy people across ages. One entry per CDR3 protein results from TCRdb running MiXCR on the 5' RACE reads. Of fewer than 700,000 distinct CDR3 sequences in the sample, roughly 48% were seen once. Material for sequencing was blood. The receptors here all came from an elderly man in good health. Both conserved end residues are part of each CDR3. A D gene is named only where the DNA matches it firmly. Size tells how often a clone was seen (once, few, many) or the class of an expanded clone, and some rows leave it out.

TRBD1,TRBV20-1,-,TRBJ2-7,CSAWRQGDIYEQYF
-,TRBV11-2,-,TRBJ1-4,CASSQTGYEKLFF
TRBD1,TRBV6-5,-,TRBJ2-5,CASSDGQGTGETQYF
-,TRBV7-9,-,TRBJ2-4,CASSSYRDSKNIQYF
TRBD1,TRBV12-3/TRBV12-4,-,TRBJ2-1,CASSPWTGGSVLFF
-,TRBV29-1,few,TRBJ2-1,CSVRQVPYNEQFF
TRBD1,TRBV29-1,-,TRBJ1-2,CSATGVRGYGYTF
-,TRBV5-5,few,TRBJ2-4,CASSPTGLAKNIQYF
TRBD2,TRBV7-2,-,TRBJ2-3,CASSKTSGGRSTDTQYF
-,TRBV7-2,-,TRBJ1-4,CASSPTGEINEKLFF
-,TRBV5-1,-,TRBJ1-1,CASSFGASQGSTEAFF
-,TRBV2,-,TRBJ1-6,CASSVQGSGSPLHF
TRBD2,TRBV4-1,-,TRBJ2-1,CASSQGGFSGELYNEQFF
TRBD2,TRBV5-1,-,TRBJ2-5,CASSPGGTDQETQYF
-,TRBV12-3/TRBV12-4,-,-,CASSPPPGLRNEQYF
TRBD2,TRBV29-1,few,TRBJ2-1,CSVDTPWGGEQFF
-,TRBV3-1,-,TRBJ1-2,CASSLENYGYTF
-,TRBV20-1,-,TRBJ2-1,CSPRTGRVNNEQFF
-,TRBV7-2,many,TRBJ2-1,CASSSTSMTEQFF
-,TRBV20-1,-,TRBJ2-7,CSARKGELYEQYF
TRBD1,TRBV3-1,few,TRBJ2-7,CASSTRQGAYEQYF
TRBD1,TRBV7-2,few,-,CASSLVDRGTTQYF
-,TRBV4-2,-,TRBJ2-1,CASSQASGVVPNDQFF
TRBD2,TRBV7-2,few,TRBJ2-5,CASSLGSSGQETQYF
-,TRBV12-3/TRBV12-4,-,TRBJ1-4,CASSLWGGEGNEKLFF
TRBD1,TRBV27,-,TRBJ1-6,CASSSQGTGGSHNSPLHF
-,TRBV5-5,-,TRBJ2-1,CASSSDWSGYEQFF
-,TRBV5-5,-,TRBJ2-5,CASQGGLRDEQYF
-,TRBV5-1,few,TRBJ2-1,CASSSQQGFYNEQFF
-,TRBV20-1,-,TRBJ2-7,CSARDLLGEYEQYF